These 26 T cell receptor beta chains were all obtained from the same sample, sequenced in a study of graft-versus-host responses after intestinal transplantation. Clones were read by immunoSEQ multiplex PCR, and TCRdb kept only the in-frame ones, dropping some. Among some 66,000 clones, about nine tenths were seen once, and the ten largest hold around 1.7%. Processing was applied to graft tissue in order to liberate intraepithelial and lamina propria lymphocytes. The input for sequencing was ileum tissue, taken approximately 370 days after transplant. These receptors were taken from a human patient who received an intestinal transplant, so some T cells may come from the graft donor.

The chain is built from TRBV9 and TRBJ1-2; a possible D gene is TRBD1 (6 bases). V gave up 0 bases and J gave up 7 bases, with 13 bases separating them. CDR1 and CDR2 from the germline V gene are SGDLS and YYNGEE. The length of the CDR3 is 14 residues. The CDR3 nucleotides are TGTGCCAGCAGCGTAGTTTTAGGGGGAGGTGGCTACACCTTC. This codes for CASSVVLGGGGYTF.

The chain has TRBV9 and TRBJ1-3, with D uncertain. This CDR3 spans 14 amino acids. CDR1 and CDR2 (germline): SGDLS, YYNGEE. V lost 0 bases to trimming and J lost 4 bases, with 8 bases between them. CDR3 sequence (DNA): TGTGCCAGCAGCGTAGCGGCAGGAGGAAACACCATATATTTT. Amino acids: CASSVAAGGNTIYF.

The gene calls are TRBV5-6 and TRBJ2-7; 8 bases agree with TRBD2. The CDR3 covers 15 residues. Trimming at V came to 6 bases and at J to 7 bases, leaving 15 bases not matched to a gene. Looked up from germline, CDR1 is SGHDT and CDR2 is YYEEEE. CDR3 residues: CASTPLGGRTEEQYF. DNA of the CDR3: TGTGCCAGCACTCCTTTGGGCGGGAGGACCGAAGAGCAGTACTTC. Full variable domain (missing parts from reference TRBV5-6 and TRBJ2-7): DAGVTQSPTHLIKTRGQQVTLRCSPKSGHDTVSWYQQALGQGPQFIFQYYEEEERQRGNFPDRFSGHQFPNYSSELNVNALLLGDSALYLCASTPLGGRTEEQYFGPGTRLTVT.

This chain connects TRBV4-1 to TRBJ2-7; no definite D call. Trimming removed 1 base at V and 3 bases at J, with 10 bases between. The CDR3 extends over 14 amino acids. CDR1 and CDR2 from the germline V gene are MGHRA and YSYEKL. CDR3 nucleotide sequence: TGCGCCAGCAGCCAAGGTCAGGCGAACTACGAGCAGTACTTC. Translated, it gives CASSQGQANYEQYF.

The gene calls are TRBV5-1 and TRBJ2-6; possibly TRBD1 for D (5 bases). V gave up 4 bases and J gave up 0 bases, with 8 bases separating them. Per germline, CDR1 SGHRS and CDR2 YFSETQ. CDR3 length: 15 residues. DNA of the CDR3: TGCGCCAGCAGCGCGACAGCCTCTGGGGCCAACGTCCTGACTTTC. This translates into CASSATASGANVLTF. The variable domain in full, completed from reference TRBV5-1 and TRBJ2-6, reads KAGVTQTPRYLIKTRGQQVTLSCSPISGHRSVSWYQQTPGQGLQFLFEYFSETQRNKGNFPGRFSGRQFSNSRSEMNVSTLELGDSALYLCASSATASGANVLTFGAGSRLTVL.

The chain combines TRBV21-1 with TRBJ2-3; the table names TRBD2, a call not compared with the DNA. TRBV21-1 is a pseudogene locus. The CDR3 is 16 amino acids. CDR3 DNA: TGTGCCAGCAGTGGTCGAGCGGGAGAGGGAACAGATACGCAGTATTTT. As protein: CASSGRAGEGTDTQYF.

This clone has only one observation. The chain uses TRBV4-1 and TRBJ2-5; TRBD2 aligns across 8 bases. The CDR3 length is 15 residues. Germline loops: CDR1 MGHRA, CDR2 YSYEKL. Trimming removed 3 bases from V and 4 bases from J; junction bases left unmatched: 7. Written as DNA, the CDR3 is TGCGCCAGCAGCCACTCAGCGGGAGTGGCAGAGACCCAGTACTTC. This gives the protein CASSHSAGVAETQYF.

The chain uses TRBV6-5 and TRBJ1-5; tentatively, D is TRBD1 (6 bases). The CDR3 is 15 amino acids. CDR1 MNHEY and CDR2 SVGAGI come from the germline V gene. V was clipped by 2 bases and J by 2 bases, with 10 bases between them. The CDR3 DNA sequence: TGTGCCAGCAGTTACGGGCCAGGGGGCAATCAGCCCCAGCATTTT. Amino acids: CASSYGPGGNQPQHF.

Worth noting for this clone: Other DNA sequences of this sample code for an identical CDR3. The genes are TRBV6-1 and TRBJ2-1; D unclear. Germline CDR1 reads MNHNS; CDR2 reads SASEGT. The CDR3 contains 13 residues. The ends were cut back, 1 base at V and 3 bases at J, with 4 bases in the middle. CDR3 region: CASSEGSYNEQFF. In nucleotides, the CDR3 is TGTGCCAGCAGTGAAGGCAGCTACAATGAGCAGTTCTTC.

This sequence joins TRBV4-2 and TRBJ2-1, with 11 bases lining up with TRBD2. CDR3 size: 16 residues. V trimming: 0 bases; J trimming: 6 bases; junction bases outside the gene matches: 4. The germline V gene has CDR1 LGHNA and CDR2 YNFKEQ. Here the CDR3 reads CASSQDNSGGANEQFF. CDR3 nucleotides: TGTGCCAGCAGCCAAGATAATAGCGGGGGGGCCAATGAGCAGTTCTTC.

V usage is TRBV2 and J usage is TRBJ2-7; TRBD1 aligns across 7 bases. In germline, CDR1 is SNHLY, CDR2 FYNNEI. The CDR3 is 13 residues long. Losses at the gene ends were 4 bases for V and 6 bases for J; bases not matched to a gene: 6. CDR3 sequence: CASSARQGGEQYF. DNA of the CDR3: TGTGCCAGCAGTGCCCGACAGGGCGGCGAGCAGTACTTC.

The chain combines TRBV6-4 with TRBJ1-2, with D unresolved. Germline V gives CDR1 MRHNA, CDR2 SNTAGT. The CDR3 spans 13 residues. V dropped 3 bases and J dropped 7 bases, with 12 bases sitting between them. The CDR3 region is CASSDRRGGGYTF. The CDR3 coding sequence is TGTGCCAGCAGTGATCGCCGGGGAGGTGGCTACACCTTC.

This clone showed up just once. The chain recombines TRBV29-1 with TRBJ2-7, with D possibly TRBD1 on 5 matching bases. This CDR3 contains 13 residues. The V end lost 4 bases, the J end lost 0 bases, and 10 bases lay between the germline ends. Germline values: CDR1 SQVTM, CDR2 ANQGSEA. CDR3 protein: CSVVRQSSYEQYF. In DNA, the CDR3 is TGCAGCGTTGTTCGACAGAGCTCCTACGAGCAGTACTTC.

The J gene is TRBJ1-2, the V gene TRBV7-6; no reliable D call. Deletions cut 1 base from V and 2 bases from J, with 5 bases between. The CDR3 spans 13 residues. Germline lookup yields CDR1 SGHVS and CDR2 FNYEAQ. The CDR3, as DNA: TGTGCCAGCAGCTTAGAAGAAAACTATGGCTACACCTTC. Its translation is CASSLEENYGYTF.

This sequence joins TRBV27 and TRBJ2-7; tentative D call: TRBD1 (7 bases). V was clipped by 4 bases and J by 4 bases, with 20 bases between them. CDR1 is MNHEY, CDR2 SMNVEV, per germline (reference sequence). The CDR3 is 16 residues long. The CDR3 DNA sequence: TGTGCCAGCAGTTATCAGGGGGGACCTGTAGGTTACGAGCAGTACTTC. Protein sequence: CASSYQGGPVGYEQYF.

This chain connects TRBV7-6 to TRBJ2-1; D is ambiguous. There are 13 residues in the CDR3. V lost 3 bases to trimming and J lost 7 bases, with 10 bases between them. Germline CDR1 is SGHVS and CDR2 is FNYEAQ. The CDR3 nucleotides read TGTGCCAGCAGCTTGGAGTGGCAGAATGAGCAGTTCTTC. Protein sequence: CASSLEWQNEQFF. The complete variable domain, with remaining parts taken from reference TRBV7-6 and TRBJ2-1, reads GAGVSQSPRYKVTKRGQDVALRCDPISGHVSLYWYRQALGQGPEFLTYFNYEAQQDKSGLPNDRFSAERPEGSISTLTIQRTEQRDSAMYRCASSLEWQNEQFFGPGTRLTVL.

This clone was seen just once. The genes are TRBV18 and TRBJ1-1; TRBD1 aligns across 9 bases. Unmatched junction bases numbered 4, after V lost 2 bases and J lost 3 bases. CDR3 size: 15 residues. Germline V gene sequence: CDR1 KGHSH, CDR2 LQKENI. The CDR3 spells CASSPRTGADTEAFF. The DNA for the CDR3 is TGTGCCAGCTCACCAAGGACAGGGGCGGACACTGAAGCTTTCTTT.

V gene TRBV15 combines with J gene TRBJ2-5, with 8 bases lining up with TRBD2. CDR1 is LNHNV and CDR2 is YYDKDF in the germline V gene (reference sequence). The CDR3 has 15 residues. With V trimmed by 5 bases and J by 4 bases, 9 bases remained unmatched. DNA for the CDR3: TGTGCCACCAGCTCCTATAGGCGGGGGGCAGAGACCCAGTACTTC. Amino acid sequence: CATSSYRRGAETQYF.

The chain links TRBV11-2 to TRBJ2-5; 9 bases align to TRBD2. Germline assignment: CDR1 SGHAT and CDR2 FQNNGV. The J segment lost 2 bases and the V segment lost 3 bases, leaving 4 bases of the junction unmatched. CDR3 size: 15 residues. The CDR3 region has the DNA TGTGCCAGCAGCTTTGGTAGCGGGGGTCAAGAGACCCAGTACTTC. It codes for CASSFGSGGQETQYF.

The chain uses TRBV18 and TRBJ2-2, with a tentative D call TRBD2 (6 bases). From germline, CDR1 is KGHSH and CDR2 LQKENI. Deletions cut 6 bases from V and 7 bases from J, with 18 bases between. The CDR3 is 15 amino acids. CDR3: CASSPGLEPHGELFF. For the CDR3, the DNA is TGTGCCAGCTCGCCGGGACTCGAGCCCCACGGGGAGCTGTTTTTT.

V usage is TRBV6-6 and J usage is TRBJ1-5; D is possibly TRBD1 (6 bases). V was pared by 7 bases and J by 6 bases, with 19 bases between. Germline CDR1 MNHNY, CDR2 SVGAGI (reference sequence). CDR3 size: 15 residues. In nucleotides, the CDR3 is TGTGCCAGCATTAAAAGGGGGGGGGCCGGTCAGCCCCAGCATTTT. Protein sequence: CASIKRGGAGQPQHF.

The chain recombines TRBV9 with TRBJ2-1; D is unresolved. Germline lookup yields CDR1 SGDLS and CDR2 YYNGEE. The V gene lost 2 bases and the J gene lost 3 bases, with 6 bases spanning the gap. The CDR3 is made up of 13 amino acids. The CDR3 bases are TGTGCCAGCAGCGTTGGCGACTACAATGAGCAGTTCTTC. Its protein product is CASSVGDYNEQFF.

This clone showed up just once. The chain recombines TRBV23-1 with TRBJ1-1, with a tentative D call TRBD1 (6 bases). TRBV23-1 is labeled an ORF, and its function is uncertain. This CDR3 spans 19 amino acids. V dropped 4 bases and J dropped 2 bases, with 26 bases sitting between them. The CDR3 sequence: CASSRQRAGARGVNTEAFF. The CDR3 DNA reads as TGCGCCAGCAGTCGTCAAAGGGCAGGGGCGCGGGGGGTTAACACTGAAGCTTTCTTT.

The chain joins TRBV7-9 to TRBJ2-1, with 7 bases matching TRBD2. Per germline, CDR1 SEHNR and CDR2 FQNEAQ (reference sequence). This CDR3 is 15 amino acids long. Losses at the gene ends were 11 bases for V and 0 bases for J; bases not matched to a gene: 10. As DNA, the CDR3 is TGTGCCCTTAGGGGAGGGATTCTCTCCTACAATGAGCAGTTCTTC. This codes for CALRGGILSYNEQFF.

This chain connects TRBV11-2 to TRBJ1-4; D is perhaps TRBD1 (6 bases). The CDR3 spans 13 residues. V lost 5 bases, J lost 8 bases, and 12 bases lay in between. Germline lookup yields CDR1 SGHAT and CDR2 FQNNGV. For the CDR3, the DNA is TGTGCCAGCAGCCCGCCAACAGGGGAAAAACTGTTTTTT. Amino acids: CASSPPTGEKLFF.

A single count supports this clone. The CDR3, as DNA: TGTGCCAGCAGTCGCCGGGACAGGGACTACGAGCAGTACTTC. The encoded protein is CASSRRDRDYEQYF. This chain connects TRBV6-1 to TRBJ2-5; TRBD1 aligns across 9 bases. Judging by the DNA end, TRBJ2-7 fits better; the J call may be wrong. The V gene's germline CDR1 is MNHNS and CDR2 SASEGT. This CDR3 comprises 14 residues.